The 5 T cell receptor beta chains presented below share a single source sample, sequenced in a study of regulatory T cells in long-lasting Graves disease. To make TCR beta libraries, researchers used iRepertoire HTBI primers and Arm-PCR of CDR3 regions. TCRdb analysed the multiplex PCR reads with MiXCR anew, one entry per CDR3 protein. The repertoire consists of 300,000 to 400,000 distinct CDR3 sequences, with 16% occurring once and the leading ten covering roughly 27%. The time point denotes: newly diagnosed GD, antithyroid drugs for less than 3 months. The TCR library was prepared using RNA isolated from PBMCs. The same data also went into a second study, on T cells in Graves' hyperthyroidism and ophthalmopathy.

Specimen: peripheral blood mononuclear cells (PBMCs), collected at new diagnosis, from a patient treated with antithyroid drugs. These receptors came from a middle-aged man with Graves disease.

CDR3 sequence reads: CASSWGTSGAGELFF. The CDR3 bases are TGTGCCAGCAGCTGGGGGACTAGCGGGGCCGGGGAGCTGTTTTTT. The V and J genes are TRBV11-1 and TRBJ2-2; 13 bases line up with TRBD2. Trimming cost V 4 bases and J 6 bases; bases outside gene matches: 2. Germline values: CDR1 SGHAT, CDR2 FQDESV (reference sequence). The CDR3 extends over 15 amino acids.

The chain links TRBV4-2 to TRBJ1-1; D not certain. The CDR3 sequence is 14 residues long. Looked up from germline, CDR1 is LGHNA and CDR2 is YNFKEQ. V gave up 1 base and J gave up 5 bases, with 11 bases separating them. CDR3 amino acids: CASSQVSGRTEAFF. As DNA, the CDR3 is TGTGCCAGCAGCCAAGTTTCGGGGAGGACTGAAGCTTTCTTT.

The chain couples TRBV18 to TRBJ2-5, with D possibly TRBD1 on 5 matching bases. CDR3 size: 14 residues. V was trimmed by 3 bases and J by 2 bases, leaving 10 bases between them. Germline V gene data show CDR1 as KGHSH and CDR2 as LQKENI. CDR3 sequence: CASSPGPAQETQYF. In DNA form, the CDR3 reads TGTGCCAGCTCACCGGGGCCCGCGCAAGAGACCCAGTACTTC.

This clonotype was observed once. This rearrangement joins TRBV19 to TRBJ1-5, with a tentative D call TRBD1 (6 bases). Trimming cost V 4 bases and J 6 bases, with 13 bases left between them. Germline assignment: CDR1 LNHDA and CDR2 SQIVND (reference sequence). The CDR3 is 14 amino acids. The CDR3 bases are TGTGCCAGTAGTACCCAGGGGACGTTTCAGCCCCAGCATTTT. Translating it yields CASSTQGTFQPQHF.

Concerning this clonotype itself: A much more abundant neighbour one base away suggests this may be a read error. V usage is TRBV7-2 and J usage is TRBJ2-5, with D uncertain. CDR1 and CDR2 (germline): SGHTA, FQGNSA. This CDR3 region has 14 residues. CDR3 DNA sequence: TGTGCCAGCAGCTCCCGAATGGTCCCAGAGACCCAGCACTTC. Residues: CASSSRMVPETQHF.